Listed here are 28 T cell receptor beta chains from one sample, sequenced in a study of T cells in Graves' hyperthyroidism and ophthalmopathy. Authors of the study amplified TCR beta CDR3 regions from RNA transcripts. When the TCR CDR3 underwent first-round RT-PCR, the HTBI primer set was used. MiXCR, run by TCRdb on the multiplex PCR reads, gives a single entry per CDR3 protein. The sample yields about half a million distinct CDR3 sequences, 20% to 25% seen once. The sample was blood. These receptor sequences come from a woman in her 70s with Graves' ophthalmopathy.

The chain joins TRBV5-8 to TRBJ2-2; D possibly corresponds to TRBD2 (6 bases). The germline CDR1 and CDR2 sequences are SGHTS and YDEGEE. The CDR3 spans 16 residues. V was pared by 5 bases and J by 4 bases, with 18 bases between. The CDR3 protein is CASRVAGRVFTGELFF. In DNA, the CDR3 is TGTGCCAGCAGGGTTGCGGGACGCGTATTCACCGGGGAGCTGTTTTTT.

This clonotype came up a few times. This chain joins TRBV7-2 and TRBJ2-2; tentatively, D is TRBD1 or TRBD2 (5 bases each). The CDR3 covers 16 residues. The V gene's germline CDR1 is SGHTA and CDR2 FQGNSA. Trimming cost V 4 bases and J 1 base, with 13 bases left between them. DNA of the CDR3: TGTGCCAGCAGCTCCTCTCGGGACCGGAACACCGGGGAGCTGTTTTTT. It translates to CASSSSRDRNTGELFF.

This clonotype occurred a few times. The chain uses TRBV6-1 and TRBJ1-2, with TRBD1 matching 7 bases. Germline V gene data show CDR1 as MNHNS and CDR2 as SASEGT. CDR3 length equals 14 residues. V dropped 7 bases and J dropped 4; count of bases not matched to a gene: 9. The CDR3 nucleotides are TGTGCCAGCAAGAACCGGGACAGATTCTATGGCTACACCTTC. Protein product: CASKNRDRFYGYTF.

CDR3 residues: CASSVGKSTDTQYF. CDR3 in DNA: TGTGCCAGCAGCGTAGGTAAAAGCACAGATACGCAGTATTTT. The chain couples TRBV9 to TRBJ2-3, with unresolved D. Trimming took off 0 bases at V and 0 bases at J, with 5 bases between the two ends. Per the germline V gene, CDR1 is SGDLS and CDR2 is YYNGEE. This CDR3 has 14 residues.

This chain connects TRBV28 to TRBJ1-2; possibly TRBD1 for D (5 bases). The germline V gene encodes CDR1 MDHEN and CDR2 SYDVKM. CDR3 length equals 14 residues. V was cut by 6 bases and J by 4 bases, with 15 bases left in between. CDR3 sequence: CASSRDGWSYGYTF. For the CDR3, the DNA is TGTGCCAGCAGCAGGGACGGGTGGAGCTATGGCTACACCTTC.

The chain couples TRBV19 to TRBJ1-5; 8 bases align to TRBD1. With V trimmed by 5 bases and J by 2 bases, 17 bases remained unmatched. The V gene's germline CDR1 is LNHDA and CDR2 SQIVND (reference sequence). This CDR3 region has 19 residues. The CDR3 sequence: CASSHPGQALSWGNQPQHF. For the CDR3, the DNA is TGTGCCAGTAGTCATCCGGGACAGGCTTTGTCGTGGGGCAATCAGCCCCAGCATTTT.

The CDR3, as DNA: TGTGCCAGCTCTCCTCGAACAGGGGCAACGAACACTGAAGCTTTCTTT. Its translation is CASSPRTGATNTEAFF. The chain is built from TRBV18 and TRBJ1-1; 7 bases align to TRBD1. This CDR3 spans 16 amino acids. Germline assignment: CDR1 KGHSH and CDR2 LQKENI. Germline trimming cut 6 bases from V and 1 base from J; bases unmatched to any gene: 11.

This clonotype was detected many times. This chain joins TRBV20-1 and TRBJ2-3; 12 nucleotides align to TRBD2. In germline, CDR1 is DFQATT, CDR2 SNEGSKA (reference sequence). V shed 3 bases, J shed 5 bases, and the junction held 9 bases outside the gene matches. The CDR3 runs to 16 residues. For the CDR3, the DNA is TGCAGTGCTAGCCCCCCTAGCGGGAGGGCTAAAGATACGCAGTATTTT. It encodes CSASPPSGRAKDTQYF.

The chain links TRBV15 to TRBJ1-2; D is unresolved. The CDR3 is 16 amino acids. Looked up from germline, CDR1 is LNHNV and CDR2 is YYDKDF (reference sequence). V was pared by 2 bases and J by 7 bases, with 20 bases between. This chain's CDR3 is CATSRRPPRIDRGYTF. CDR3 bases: TGTGCCACCAGCAGAAGACCTCCTCGGATAGATCGTGGCTACACCTTC.

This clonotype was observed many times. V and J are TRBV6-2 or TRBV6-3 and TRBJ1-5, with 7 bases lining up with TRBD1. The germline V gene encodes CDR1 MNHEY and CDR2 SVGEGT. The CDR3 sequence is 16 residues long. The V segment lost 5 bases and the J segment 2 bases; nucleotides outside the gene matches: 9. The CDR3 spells CASSRMTGRGNQPQHF. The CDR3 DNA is TGTGCCAGCAGTCGGATGACAGGGAGAGGCAATCAGCCCCAGCATTTT.

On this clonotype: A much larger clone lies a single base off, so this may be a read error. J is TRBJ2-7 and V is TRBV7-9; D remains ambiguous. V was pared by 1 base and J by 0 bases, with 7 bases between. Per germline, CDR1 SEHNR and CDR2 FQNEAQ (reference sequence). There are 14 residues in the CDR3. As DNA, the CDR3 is TGTGCCAGCAGCTTAGAGGAGAGCTCCTACGAGCAGTACTTC. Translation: CASSLEESSYEQYF.

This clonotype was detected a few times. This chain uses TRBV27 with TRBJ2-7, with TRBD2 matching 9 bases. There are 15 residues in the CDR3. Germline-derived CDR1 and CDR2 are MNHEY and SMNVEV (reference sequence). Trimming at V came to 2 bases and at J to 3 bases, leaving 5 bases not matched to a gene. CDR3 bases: TGTGCCAGCAGTTTAGCCTTAGCGGGGGTCTACGAGCAGTACTTC. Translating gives CASSLALAGVYEQYF.

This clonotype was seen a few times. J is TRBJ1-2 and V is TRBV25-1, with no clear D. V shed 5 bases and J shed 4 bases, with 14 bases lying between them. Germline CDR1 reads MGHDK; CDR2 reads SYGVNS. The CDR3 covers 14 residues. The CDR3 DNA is TGTGCCAGCAGTCGAGCGGGGTTGGTCTATGGCTACACCTTC. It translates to CASSRAGLVYGYTF.

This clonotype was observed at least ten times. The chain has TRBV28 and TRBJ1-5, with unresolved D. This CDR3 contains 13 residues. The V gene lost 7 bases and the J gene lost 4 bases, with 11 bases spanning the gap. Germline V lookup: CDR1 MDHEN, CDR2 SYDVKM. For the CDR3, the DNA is TGTGCCAGCAACCCGTGGGGTAATCAGCCCCAGCATTTT. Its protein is CASNPWGNQPQHF.

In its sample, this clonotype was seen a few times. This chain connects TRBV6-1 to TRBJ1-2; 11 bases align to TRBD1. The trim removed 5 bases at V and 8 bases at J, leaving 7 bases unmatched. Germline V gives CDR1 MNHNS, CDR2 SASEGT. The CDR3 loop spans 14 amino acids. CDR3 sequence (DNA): TGTGCCAGCAGTAAGGGACAGGGGGTAAGAGGCTACACCTTC. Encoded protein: CASSKGQGVRGYTF.

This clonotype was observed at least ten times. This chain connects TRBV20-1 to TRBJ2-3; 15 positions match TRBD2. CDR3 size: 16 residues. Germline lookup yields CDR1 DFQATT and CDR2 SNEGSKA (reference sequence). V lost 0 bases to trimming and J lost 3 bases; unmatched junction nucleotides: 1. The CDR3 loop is CSARDGTSGRTDTQYF. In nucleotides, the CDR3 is TGCAGTGCTAGAGACGGGACTAGCGGGAGGACAGATACGCAGTATTTT.

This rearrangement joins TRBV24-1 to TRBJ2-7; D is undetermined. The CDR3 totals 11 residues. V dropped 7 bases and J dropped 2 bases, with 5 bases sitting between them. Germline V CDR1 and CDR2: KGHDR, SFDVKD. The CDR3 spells CATRQTYEQYF. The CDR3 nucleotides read TGTGCCACCAGACAGACCTACGAGCAGTACTTC.

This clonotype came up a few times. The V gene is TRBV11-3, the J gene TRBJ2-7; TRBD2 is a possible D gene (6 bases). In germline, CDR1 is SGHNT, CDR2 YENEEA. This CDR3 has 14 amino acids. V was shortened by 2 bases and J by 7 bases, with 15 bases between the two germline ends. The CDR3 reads CASSLSGPAGEQYF. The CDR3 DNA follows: TGTGCCAGCAGCTTAAGCGGGCCCGCCGGAGAGCAGTACTTC.

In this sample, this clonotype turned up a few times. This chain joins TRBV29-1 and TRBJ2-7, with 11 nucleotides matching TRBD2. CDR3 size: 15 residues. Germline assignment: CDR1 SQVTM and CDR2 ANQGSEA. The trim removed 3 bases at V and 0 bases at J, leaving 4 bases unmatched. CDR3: CSVDSTSGNSYEQYF. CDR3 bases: TGCAGCGTTGATTCGACTAGCGGGAACTCCTACGAGCAGTACTTC.

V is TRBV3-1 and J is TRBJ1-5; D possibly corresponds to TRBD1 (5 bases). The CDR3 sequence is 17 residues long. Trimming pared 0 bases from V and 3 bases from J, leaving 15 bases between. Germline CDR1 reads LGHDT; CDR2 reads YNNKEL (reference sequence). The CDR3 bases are TGTGCCAGCAGCCAAGAAGTAATTACAGGCCTCAATCAGCCCCAGCATTTT. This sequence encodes CASSQEVITGLNQPQHF.

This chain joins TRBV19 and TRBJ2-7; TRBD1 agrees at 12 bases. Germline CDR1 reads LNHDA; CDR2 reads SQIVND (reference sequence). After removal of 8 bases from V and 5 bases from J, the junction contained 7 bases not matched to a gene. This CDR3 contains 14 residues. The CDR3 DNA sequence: TGTGCCAGTGGGACGGGACAGGGGGCCCACGAGCAGTACTTC. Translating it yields CASGTGQGAHEQYF.

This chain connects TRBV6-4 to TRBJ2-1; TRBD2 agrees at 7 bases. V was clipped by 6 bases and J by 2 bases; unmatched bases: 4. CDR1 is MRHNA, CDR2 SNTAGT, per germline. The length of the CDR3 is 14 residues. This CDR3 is CASSRGEAYNEQFF. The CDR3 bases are TGTGCCAGCAGCCGGGGGGAGGCCTACAATGAGCAGTTCTTC.

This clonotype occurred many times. As DNA, the CDR3 is TGCAGTGCCCCAACGGGGGCAGAGCAAGAGACCCAGTACTTC. It encodes CSAPTGAEQETQYF. The rearrangement links TRBV20-1 to TRBJ2-5; D may be TRBD1 or TRBD2 (6 bases each). With 6 bases removed from V and 2 bases from J, the gap between germline ends came to 16 bases. The germline CDR1 and CDR2 sequences are DFQATT and SNEGSKA (reference sequence). CDR3 size: 14 residues.

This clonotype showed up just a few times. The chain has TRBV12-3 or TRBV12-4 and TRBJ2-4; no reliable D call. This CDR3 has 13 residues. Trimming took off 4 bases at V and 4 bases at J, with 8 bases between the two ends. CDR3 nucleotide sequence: TGTGCCAGCAGTTCCACCCTTAAAAACATTCAGTACTTC. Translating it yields CASSSTLKNIQYF.

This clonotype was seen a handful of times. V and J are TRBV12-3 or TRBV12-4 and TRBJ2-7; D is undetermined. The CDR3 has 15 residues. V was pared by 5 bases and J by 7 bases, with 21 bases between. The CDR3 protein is CASSPLEAPVREQYF. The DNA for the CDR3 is TGTGCCAGCAGTCCCTTAGAGGCCCCCGTGAGGGAGCAGTACTTC.

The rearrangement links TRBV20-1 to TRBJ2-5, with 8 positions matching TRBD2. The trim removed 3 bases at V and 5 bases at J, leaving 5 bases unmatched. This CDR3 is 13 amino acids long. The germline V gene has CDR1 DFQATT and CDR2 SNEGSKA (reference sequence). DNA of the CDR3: TGCAGTGCTAGCGGGAGGGCCATGGAGACCCAGTACTTC. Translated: CSASGRAMETQYF.

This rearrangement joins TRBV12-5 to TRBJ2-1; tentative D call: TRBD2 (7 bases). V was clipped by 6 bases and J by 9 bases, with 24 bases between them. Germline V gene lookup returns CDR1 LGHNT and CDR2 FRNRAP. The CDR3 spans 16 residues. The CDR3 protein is CASGRIGGRQTVEQFF. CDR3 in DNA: TGTGCTAGTGGCCGGATCGGGGGGCGGCAGACGGTTGAGCAGTTCTTC.

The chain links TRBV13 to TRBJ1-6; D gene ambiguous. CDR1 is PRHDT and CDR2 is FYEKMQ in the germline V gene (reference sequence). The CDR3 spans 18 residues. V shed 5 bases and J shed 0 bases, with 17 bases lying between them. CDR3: CASSPRLGRSSYNSPLHF. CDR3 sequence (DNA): TGTGCCAGCAGCCCTAGACTTGGACGTAGCTCCTATAATTCACCCCTCCACTTT.